This T cell receptor (beta chain) was sequenced in a study of control samples from healthy donors and cancer patients. CDR1 and CDR2 (germline): LNHDA, SQIVND (reference sequence). This CDR3 contains 16 residues. The V segment lost 1 base and the J segment 7 bases; nucleotides outside the gene matches: 8. The protocol was immunoSEQ multiplex PCR, while the TCRdb copy is restricted to in-frame clones and leaves out a portion. The repertoire holds roughly 98,000 clones, with approximately 93% as singletons. The sequenced material came from blood. This chain joins TRBV19 and TRBJ2-7; 12 nucleotides line up with TRBD1. The TCR comes from a young man in good health. CDR3 bases: TGTGCCAGTAGTATAGCCCGGGACAGGGGGCCAGGAGAGCAGTACTTC. This codes for CASSIARDRGPGEQYF.